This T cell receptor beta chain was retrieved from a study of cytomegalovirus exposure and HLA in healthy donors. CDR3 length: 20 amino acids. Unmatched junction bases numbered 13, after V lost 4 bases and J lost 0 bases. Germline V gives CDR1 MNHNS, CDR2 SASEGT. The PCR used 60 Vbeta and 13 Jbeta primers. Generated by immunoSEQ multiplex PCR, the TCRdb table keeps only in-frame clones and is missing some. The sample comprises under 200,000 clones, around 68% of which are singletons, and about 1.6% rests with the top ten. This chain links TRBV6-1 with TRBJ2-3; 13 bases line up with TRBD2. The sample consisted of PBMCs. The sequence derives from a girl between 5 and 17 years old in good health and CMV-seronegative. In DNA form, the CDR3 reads TGTGCCAGCAGTGGGTTACTAGCGGGGGGGCTCCGTGCTAGCACAGATACGCAGTATTTT. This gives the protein CASSGLLAGGLRASTDTQYF.